One and the same sample provided the 11 T cell receptor beta chains below, sequenced in a study of T cells in narcolepsy. Some clones are missing from TCRdb's copy, which holds only in-frame ones; the method was immunoSEQ multiplex PCR. The repertoire holds 35,000 to 40,000 clones, with approximately 85% as singletons. Specimen: CD45RA- memory CD4+ T cells from PBMCs. These receptors were taken from a human donor with narcolepsy.

The rearrangement links TRBV7-3 to TRBJ2-4; D is possibly TRBD1 (6 bases). The CDR3 loop spans 15 amino acids. Germline V gene lookup returns CDR1 SGHTA and CDR2 FQGTGA. V was clipped by 5 bases and J by 1 base, with 12 bases between them. The CDR3 sequence: CASSPTTGAKNIQYF. In DNA, the CDR3 is TGTGCCAGCAGCCCAACTACAGGGGCCAAAAACATTCAGTACTTC.

The sample holds a few counts of this clone. The V gene is TRBV10-3, the J gene TRBJ2-2, with TRBD2 matching 11 bases. Germline-derived CDR1 and CDR2 are ENHRY and SYGVKD. The CDR3 totals 15 residues. V lost 10 bases and J lost 7; bases outside the gene matches: 11. CDR3 sequence: CASGKTSGGDGELFF. The CDR3 nucleotides read TGTGCCAGCGGAAAAACTAGCGGGGGTGACGGGGAGCTGTTTTTT.

This clone has a single count. The genes are TRBV11-3 and TRBJ1-6; 7 nucleotides agree with TRBD1. The V gene end was trimmed by 5 bases and the J gene end by 10 bases; junction bases not matched to a gene: 11. Germline V gene data show CDR1 as SGHNT and CDR2 as YENEEA. The CDR3 is 15 residues long. CDR3 in amino acids: CASSPGQARESPLHF. The DNA for the CDR3 is TGTGCCAGCAGCCCTGGACAGGCGAGAGAATCACCCCTCCACTTT.

This rearrangement joins TRBV11-3 to TRBJ2-3; 7 bases are shared with TRBD1. V trimming: 4 bases; J trimming: 4 bases; junction bases outside the gene matches: 5. The CDR3 has 14 residues. Germline CDR1 is SGHNT and CDR2 is YENEEA. The CDR3, as DNA: TGTGCCAGCAGCTCCCGACAGGGCGCAGATACGCAGTATTTT. Amino acid sequence: CASSSRQGADTQYF.

This clone was seen only once. The CDR3 loop is CASSPGLSYSNQPQHF. DNA for the CDR3: TGTGCCAGCAGCCCCGGACTTTCCTATAGCAATCAGCCCCAGCATTTT. The chain joins TRBV11-2 to TRBJ1-5; D unresolved. Trimming shortened V by 5 bases and J by 0 bases, and 14 bases separated the two germline ends. CDR1 SGHAT and CDR2 FQNNGV come from the germline V gene. The CDR3 consists of 16 residues.

Judged by abundance, this clone is medium-sized. The rearrangement uses TRBV2 and TRBJ1-1; no firm D call. Trimming cost V 7 bases and J 1 base, with 7 bases left between them. This CDR3 contains 12 residues. Germline assignment: CDR1 SNHLY and CDR2 FYNNEI. CDR3 DNA sequence: TGTGCCAGCACTCCAGAGAACACTGAAGCTTTCTTT. Residues: CASTPENTEAFF.

The rearrangement links TRBV4-3 to TRBJ1-1, with TRBD1 matching over 10 bases. V trimming: 0 bases; J trimming: 11 bases; junction bases outside the gene matches: 0. The CDR3 runs 12 residues. In germline, CDR1 is LGHNA, CDR2 YSLEER. The CDR3 DNA reads TGCGCCAGCAGCCAAGAGGGACAGGGGGCTTTCTTT. It codes for CASSQEGQGAFF.

The rearrangement joins TRBV5-1 to TRBJ2-7; TRBD1 agrees at 7 bases. This CDR3 has 14 amino acids. J lost 6 bases, V lost 3 bases, and 9 bases had no gene match. In germline, CDR1 is SGHRS, CDR2 YFSETQ. The CDR3 DNA sequence: TGCGCCAGCAGCTCCACCCAGGGGGTCTCCGAGCAGTACTTC. Its protein is CASSSTQGVSEQYF. Supplemented by reference TRBV5-1 and TRBJ2-7, the full variable domain reads KAGVTQTPRYLIKTRGQQVTLSCSPISGHRSVSWYQQTPGQGLQFLFEYFSETQRNKGNFPGRFSGRQFSNSRSEMNVSTLELGDSALYLCASSSTQGVSEQYFGPGTRLTVT.

The chain carries TRBV29-1 and TRBJ1-2, with no clear D. Trimming removed 1 base from V and 4 bases from J, with 4 bases in between. CDR1 and CDR2 from the germline V gene are SQVTM and ANQGSEA. The CDR3 is 11 residues long. The CDR3 sequence: CSVEGGYGYTF. In nucleotides, the CDR3 is TGCAGCGTTGAAGGGGGCTATGGCTACACCTTC.

The chain has TRBV18 and TRBJ2-5; maybe TRBD1 (6 bases). Germline CDR1 and CDR2: KGHSH and LQKENI. The CDR3 totals 13 residues. Trimming left V 2 bases short and J 10 bases short, with 14 bases between. The CDR3 region is CASSPTQGTGQYF. In nucleotides, the CDR3 is TGTGCCAGCTCACCAACACAGGGAACAGGCCAGTACTTC.

V and J are TRBV14 and TRBJ2-7; 9 bases match TRBD1. The CDR3 has 16 residues. Germline CDR1 reads SGHDN; CDR2 reads FVKESK. J lost 5 bases, V lost 0 bases, and 8 bases had no gene match. The CDR3 spells CASSQDRQGVFHEQYF. CDR3 sequence (DNA): TGTGCCAGCAGCCAAGATAGACAGGGGGTATTCCACGAGCAGTACTTC.